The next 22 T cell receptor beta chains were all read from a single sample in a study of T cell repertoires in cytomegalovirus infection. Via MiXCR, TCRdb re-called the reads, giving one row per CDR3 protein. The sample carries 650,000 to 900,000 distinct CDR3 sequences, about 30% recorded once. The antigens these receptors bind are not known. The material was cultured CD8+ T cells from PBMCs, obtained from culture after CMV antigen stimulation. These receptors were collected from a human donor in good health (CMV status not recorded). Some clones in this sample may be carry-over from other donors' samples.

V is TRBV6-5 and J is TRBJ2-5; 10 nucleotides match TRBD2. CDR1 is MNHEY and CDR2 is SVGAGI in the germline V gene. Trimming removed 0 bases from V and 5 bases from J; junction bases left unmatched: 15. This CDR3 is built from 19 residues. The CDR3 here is CASSYSGTGTSERGETQYF. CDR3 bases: TGTGCCAGCAGTTACTCTGGTACCGGGACTAGCGAGCGGGGGGAGACCCAGTACTTC.

For the CDR3, the DNA is TGTGCCAGCTCCGGCAGTTCGAACACCGGGGAGCTGTTTTTT. Translating gives CASSGSSNTGELFF. The rearrangement uses TRBV2 and TRBJ2-2, with D unresolved. This CDR3 has 14 residues. The V end was cut by 8 bases, the J end by 0 bases, with 10 bases between. The germline V gene has CDR1 SNHLY and CDR2 FYNNEI.

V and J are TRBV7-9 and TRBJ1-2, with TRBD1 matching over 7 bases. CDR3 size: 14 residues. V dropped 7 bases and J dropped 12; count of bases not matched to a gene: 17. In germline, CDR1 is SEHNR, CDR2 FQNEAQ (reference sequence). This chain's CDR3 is CASTPLETGPFDTF. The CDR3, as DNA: TGTGCCAGCACCCCCCTGGAGACAGGGCCCTTCGACACCTTC.

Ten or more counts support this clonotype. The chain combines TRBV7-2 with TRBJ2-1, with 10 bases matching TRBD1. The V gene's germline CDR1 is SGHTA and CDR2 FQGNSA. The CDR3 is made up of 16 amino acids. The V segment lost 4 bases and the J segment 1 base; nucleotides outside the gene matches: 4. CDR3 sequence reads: CASSSTGQGSYNEQFF. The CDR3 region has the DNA TGTGCCAGCAGCTCCACGGGACAGGGGTCCTACAATGAGCAGTTCTTC.

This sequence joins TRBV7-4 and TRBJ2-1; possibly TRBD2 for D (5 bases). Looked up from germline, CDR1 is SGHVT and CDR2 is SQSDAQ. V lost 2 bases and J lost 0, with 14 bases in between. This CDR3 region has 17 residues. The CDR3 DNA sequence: TGTGCCAGCAGCTTATTTCCGACTAAGAGCTCCTACAATGAGCAGTTCTTC. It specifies CASSLFPTKSSYNEQFF. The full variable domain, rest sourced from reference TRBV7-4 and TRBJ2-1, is GAGVSQSPRYKVAKRGRDVALRCDSISGHVTLYWYRQTLGQGSEVLTYSQSDAQRDKSGRPSGRFSAERPERSVSTLKIQRTEQGDSAVYLCASSLFPTKSSYNEQFFGPGTRLTVL.

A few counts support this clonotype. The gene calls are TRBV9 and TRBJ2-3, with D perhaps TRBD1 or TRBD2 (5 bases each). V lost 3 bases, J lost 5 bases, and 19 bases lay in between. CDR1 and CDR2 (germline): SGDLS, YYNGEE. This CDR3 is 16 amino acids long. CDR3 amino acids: CASSARVGEQGDTQYF. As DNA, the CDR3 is TGTGCCAGCAGCGCCCGTGTGGGGGAGCAGGGAGATACGCAGTATTTT.

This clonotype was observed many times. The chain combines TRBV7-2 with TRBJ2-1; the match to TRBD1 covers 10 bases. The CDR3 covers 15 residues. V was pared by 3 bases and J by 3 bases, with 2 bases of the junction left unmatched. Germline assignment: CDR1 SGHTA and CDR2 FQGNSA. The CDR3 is CASSFGTGDYNEQFF. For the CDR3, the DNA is TGTGCCAGCAGCTTCGGGACAGGGGACTACAATGAGCAGTTCTTC.

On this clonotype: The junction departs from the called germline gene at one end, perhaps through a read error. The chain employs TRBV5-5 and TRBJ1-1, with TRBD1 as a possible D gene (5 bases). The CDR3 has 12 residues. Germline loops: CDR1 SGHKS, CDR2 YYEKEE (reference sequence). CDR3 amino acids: CAGSFGGGEAFF. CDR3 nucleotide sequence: TGTGCCGGCAGCTTTGGTGGGGGTGAAGCTTTCTTT.

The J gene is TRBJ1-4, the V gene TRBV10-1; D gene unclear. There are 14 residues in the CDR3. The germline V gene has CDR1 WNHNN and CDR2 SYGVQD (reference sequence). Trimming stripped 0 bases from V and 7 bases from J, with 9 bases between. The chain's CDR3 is CASSESDGSEKLFF. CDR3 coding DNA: TGCGCCAGCAGTGAGTCGGATGGCAGTGAAAAACTGTTTTTT.

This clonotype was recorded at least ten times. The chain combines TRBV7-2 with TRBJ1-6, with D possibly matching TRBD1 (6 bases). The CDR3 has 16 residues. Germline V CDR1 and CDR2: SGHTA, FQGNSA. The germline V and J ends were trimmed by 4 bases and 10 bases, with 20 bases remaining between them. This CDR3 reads CASSSPTGTGKSPLHF. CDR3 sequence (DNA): TGTGCCAGCAGCTCCCCCACAGGGACGGGTAAATCACCCCTCCACTTT.

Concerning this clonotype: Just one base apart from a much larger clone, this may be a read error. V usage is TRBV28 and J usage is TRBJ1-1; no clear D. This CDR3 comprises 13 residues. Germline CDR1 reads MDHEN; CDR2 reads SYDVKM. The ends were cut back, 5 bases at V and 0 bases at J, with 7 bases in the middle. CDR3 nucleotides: TGTGCCAGCAGTACCAGGATGAACACTGAAGCTTTCTTT. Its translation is CASSTRMNTEAFF.

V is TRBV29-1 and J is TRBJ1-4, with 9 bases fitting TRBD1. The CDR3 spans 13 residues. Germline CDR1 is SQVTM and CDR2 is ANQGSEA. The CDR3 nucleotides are TGCAGTGTTAGGACAGGGGATAATGAAAAACTGTTTTTT. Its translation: CSVRTGDNEKLFF.

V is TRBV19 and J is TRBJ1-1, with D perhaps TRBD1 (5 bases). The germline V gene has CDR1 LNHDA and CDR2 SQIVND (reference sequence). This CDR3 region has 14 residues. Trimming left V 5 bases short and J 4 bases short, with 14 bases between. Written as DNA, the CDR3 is TGTGCCAGTAGTGCCGGGGACGGGGTCACTGAAGCTTTCTTT. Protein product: CASSAGDGVTEAFF.

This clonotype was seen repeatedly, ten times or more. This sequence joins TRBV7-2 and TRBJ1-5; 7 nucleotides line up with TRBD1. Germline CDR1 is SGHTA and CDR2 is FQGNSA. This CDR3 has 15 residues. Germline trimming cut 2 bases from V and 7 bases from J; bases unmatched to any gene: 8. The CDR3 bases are TGTGCCAGCAGCTTAAGTCGGGCAGGGGGGCAGCCCCAGCATTTT. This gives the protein CASSLSRAGGQPQHF.

This CDR3 is CATSEADSNQPQHF. CDR3 nucleotide sequence: TGTGCCACCAGTGAAGCAGACAGCAATCAGCCCCAGCATTTT. The chain carries TRBV24-1 and TRBJ1-5; D not certain. Trimming stripped 4 bases from V and 1 base from J, with 7 bases between. The CDR3 extends over 14 amino acids. The germline gives CDR1 KGHDR, CDR2 SFDVKD.

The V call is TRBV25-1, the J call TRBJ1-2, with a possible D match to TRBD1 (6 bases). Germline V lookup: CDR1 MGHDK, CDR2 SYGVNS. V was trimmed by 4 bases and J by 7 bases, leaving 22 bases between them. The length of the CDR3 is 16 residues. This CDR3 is CASSAHDRKGGPGYTF. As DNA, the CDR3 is TGTGCCAGCAGTGCTCACGACAGAAAGGGGGGGCCTGGCTACACCTTC.

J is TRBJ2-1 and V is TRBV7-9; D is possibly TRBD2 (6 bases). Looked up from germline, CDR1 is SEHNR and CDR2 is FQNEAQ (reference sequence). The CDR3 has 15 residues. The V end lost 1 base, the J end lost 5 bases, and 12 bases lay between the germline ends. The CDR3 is CASSLEGGRHNEQFF. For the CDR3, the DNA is TGTGCCAGCAGCTTAGAGGGTGGGAGGCACAATGAGCAGTTCTTC.

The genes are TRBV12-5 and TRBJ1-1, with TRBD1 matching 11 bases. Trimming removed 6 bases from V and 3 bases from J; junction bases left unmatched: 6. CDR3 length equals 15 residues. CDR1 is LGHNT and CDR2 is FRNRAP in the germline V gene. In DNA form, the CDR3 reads TGTGCTAGTGGGGACAGGGGGCAAGGTGACACTGAAGCTTTCTTT. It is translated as CASGDRGQGDTEAFF.

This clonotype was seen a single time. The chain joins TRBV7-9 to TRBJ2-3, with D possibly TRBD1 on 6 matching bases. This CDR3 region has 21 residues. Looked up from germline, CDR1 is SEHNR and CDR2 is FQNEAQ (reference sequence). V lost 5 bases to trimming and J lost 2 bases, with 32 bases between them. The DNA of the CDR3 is TGTGCCAGCAGCCTGAGATCCGGTGCGGACAGCGCCCCGATTTACACAGATACGCAGTATTTT. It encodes CASSLRSGADSAPIYTDTQYF.

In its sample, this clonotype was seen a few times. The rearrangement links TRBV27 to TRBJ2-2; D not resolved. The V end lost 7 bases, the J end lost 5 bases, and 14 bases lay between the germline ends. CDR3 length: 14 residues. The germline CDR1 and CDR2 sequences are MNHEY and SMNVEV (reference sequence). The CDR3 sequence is CASMMILGTGELFF. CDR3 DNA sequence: TGTGCCAGCATGATGATTTTGGGTACCGGGGAGCTGTTTTTT.

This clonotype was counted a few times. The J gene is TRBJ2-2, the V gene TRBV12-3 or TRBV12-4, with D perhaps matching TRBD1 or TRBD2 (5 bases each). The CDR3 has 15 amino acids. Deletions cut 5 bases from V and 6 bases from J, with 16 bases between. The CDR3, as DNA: TGTGCCAGCAGTCCCTGGGTCTTGGGGGCCGGGGAGCTGTTTTTT. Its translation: CASSPWVLGAGELFF.

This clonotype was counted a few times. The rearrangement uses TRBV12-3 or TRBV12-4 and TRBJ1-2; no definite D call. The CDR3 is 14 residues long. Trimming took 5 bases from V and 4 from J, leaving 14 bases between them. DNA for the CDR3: TGTGCCAGCAGTATAGATGTAGGTTTCTATGGCTACACCTTC. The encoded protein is CASSIDVGFYGYTF.